This record looks at one TCR beta chain sequence and its context. What it binds is unknown. The CDR3 is made up of 13 amino acids. Trimming took off 3 bases at V and 2 bases at J, with 11 bases between the two ends. Germline assignment: CDR1 GTSNPN and CDR2 SVGIG (reference sequence). The data stem from a study of siplizumab effects on memory and regulatory T cells. Findings of the study overall: Under siplizumab, an average approximately 69% of mappable alloreactive CD4+ clones were Treg-derived, compared with over 25% in controls. Neither a naive nor a memory phenotype was assignable to roughly 80-96% of proliferating CD4+ or CD8+ clones.

The repertoire was sequenced with immunoSEQ multiplex PCR; TCRdb's copy has only in-frame clones and lacks some. There are approximately 48,000 clones in the sample; 93% occur only once, and about 15% lies in the top ten. This receptor was taken from a human donor in good health. The sample comprised CD8+ T cells sorted from blood. The J gene is TRBJ2-7, the V gene TRBV30; D is unresolved. Here the CDR3 DNA reads TGTGCCTGGAGCCTACCCAACCCCTACGAGCAGTACTTC. This gives the protein CAWSLPNPYEQYF.